A single sample is the source of the 32 T cell receptor beta chains below, sequenced in a study of blood T cells in healthy people across ages (dated by TCRdb to about 2015). The library was produced with 5' RACE. The instrument was an Illumina HiSeq 2500. A second PCR of about 6 to 12 cycles was run with a J-beta primer mix and a sample-barcoded 5' primer. In TCRdb, the public reads were trimmed at Q25 with fastp and aligned with MiXCR, with productive beta chains retained. Under each unique CDR3 protein, matching rows form one entry showing the most common genes and DNA. A total of 650,000 to 800,000 distinct CDR3 sequences appear in this sample, 52% of them only once. The biggest ten clones account for about 13% of the sample. The sample was blood. The receptors originated from a woman aged 80 or older in good health.

This clonotype was counted only a few times. The V and J genes are TRBV12-3 or TRBV12-4 and TRBJ1-2; D unclear. The CDR3 has 12 amino acids. Trimming removed 1 base from V and 7 bases from J, with 7 bases in between. CDR3 region: CASSLGQIGYTF. The CDR3 region has the DNA TGTGCCAGCAGTTTAGGGCAGATTGGCTACACCTTC.

The chain couples TRBV3-1 to TRBJ2-1; D not certain. CDR3 length: 16 amino acids. Trimming removed 1 base at V and 0 bases at J, with 10 bases between. Germline V gene sequence: CDR1 LGHDT, CDR2 YNNKEL (reference sequence). The CDR3 loop is CASSQAPASSYNEQFF. The CDR3 coding sequence is TGTGCCAGCAGCCAAGCCCCGGCGAGCTCCTACAATGAGCAGTTCTTC.

In regard to this clonotype: A read error may be the cause here, since a much bigger clone is one base away. The genes are TRBV7-9 and TRBJ2-1, with unresolved D. This CDR3 has 12 residues. V was clipped by 8 bases and J by 4 bases, with 9 bases between them. Germline V gives CDR1 SEHNR, CDR2 FQNEAQ (reference sequence). CDR3 residues: CASLHVYNEQFF. The CDR3 region has the DNA TGTGCCAGCTTGCACGTGTACAATGAGCAGTTCTTC.

This clonotype was observed a few times. This chain joins TRBV27 and TRBJ2-2; TRBD1 matches at 9 bases. The junction had 6 bases not matched to a gene; V was cut back by 6 bases and J by 7 bases. Germline V lookup: CDR1 MNHEY, CDR2 SMNVEV (reference sequence). This CDR3 has 14 residues. In nucleotides, the CDR3 is TGTGCCAGCAGCCTACAGGGGGCGGTCGGGGAGCTGTTTTTT. It translates to CASSLQGAVGELFF.

This clonotype was detected ten times or more. This chain uses TRBV11-2 with TRBJ2-1, with D possibly matching TRBD2 (7 bases). V was pared by 5 bases and J by 1 base, with 21 bases between. Germline CDR1 SGHAT, CDR2 FQNNGV. The CDR3 covers 18 residues. CDR3 bases: TGTGCCAGCAGCGCGGGGAGGGGGAACTACCTATCCTACAATGAGCAGTTCTTC. This codes for CASSAGRGNYLSYNEQFF.

In DNA form, the CDR3 reads TGTGCCAGCAGCTTGGTCACATCGACAGGGCTAAAAGCTCTCTTTGGGGCCAACGTCCTGACTTTC. It translates to CASSLVTSTGLKALFGANVLTF. V and J are TRBV7-6 and TRBJ2-6; 7 bases map to TRBD1. Germline V lookup: CDR1 SGHVS, CDR2 FNYEAQ. Losses at the gene ends were 3 bases for V and 3 bases for J; bases not matched to a gene: 23. CDR3 size: 22 residues.

This clonotype was recorded at least ten times. The V gene is TRBV12-3 or TRBV12-4, the J gene TRBJ2-1; TRBD2 aligns across 14 bases. The CDR3 loop spans 16 amino acids. V gave up 1 base and J gave up 8 bases; unmatched junction bases: 4. The CDR3 DNA sequence: TGTGCCAGCAGTTTAGATGGGACTAGCGGGAGAGATGAGCAGTTCTTC. Amino acid sequence: CASSLDGTSGRDEQFF.

This clonotype was detected only a few times. This chain connects TRBV28 to TRBJ2-5; TRBD1 is a possible D gene (6 bases). This CDR3 spans 11 amino acids. CDR1 is MDHEN and CDR2 is SYDVKM in the germline V gene. V was pared by 6 bases and J by 11 bases, with 13 bases between. The CDR3 DNA follows: TGTGCCAGCAGCACGCTAAGGGGGCAGTACTTC. This encodes CASSTLRGQYF.

Details on this clonotype: A much larger clone lies a single base off, so this may be a read error. The rearrangement uses TRBV2 and TRBJ2-5; 7 nucleotides agree with TRBD2. This CDR3 contains 10 residues. Germline V lookup: CDR1 SNHLY, CDR2 FYNNEI. V was pared by 5 bases and J by 11 bases, with 2 bases of the junction left unmatched. CDR3 DNA sequence: TGTGCCAGCAGTAAGGGAGGGCAGTACTTC. Translating gives CASSKGGQYF.

This rearrangement joins TRBV4-3 to TRBJ2-7; a possible D gene is TRBD2 (5 bases). The length of the CDR3 is 16 residues. Germline values: CDR1 LGHNA, CDR2 YSLEER. The ends were cut back, 0 bases at V and 0 bases at J, with 12 bases in the middle. For the CDR3, the DNA is TGCGCCAGCAGCCAAGAACTAGGTAGCGTCTCCTACGAGCAGTACTTC. Residues: CASSQELGSVSYEQYF.

The V gene is TRBV14, the J gene TRBJ1-2; no clear D gene. There are 15 residues in the CDR3. The germline V gene encodes CDR1 SGHDN and CDR2 FVKESK. Trimming shortened V by 1 base and J by 4 bases, and 13 bases separated the two germline ends. CDR3 sequence reads: CASSQANREVYGYTF. As DNA, the CDR3 is TGTGCCAGCAGCCAAGCAAATAGGGAAGTCTATGGCTACACCTTC.

The genes are TRBV9 and TRBJ2-7, with no clear D. The germline V gene has CDR1 SGDLS and CDR2 YYNGEE. V lost 3 bases, J lost 5 bases, and 15 bases lay in between. There are 14 residues in the CDR3. The CDR3 bases are TGTGCCAGCAGCGGGCGTGGGCAAAGTCACGAGCAGTACTTC. Translation gives CASSGRGQSHEQYF.

V is TRBV10-3 and J is TRBJ2-3; D uncertain. The CDR3 has 14 amino acids. Germline CDR1 ENHRY, CDR2 SYGVKD. The V end lost 8 bases, the J end lost 2 bases, and 14 bases lay between the germline ends. CDR3 in DNA: TGTGCCATCCTTGAGCGCGGCCCCACAGATACGCAGTATTTT. This sequence encodes CAILERGPTDTQYF.

This clonotype was counted once. V is TRBV12-3 or TRBV12-4 and J is TRBJ1-2; maybe TRBD1 (6 bases). The CDR3 has 11 residues. The ends were cut back, 5 bases at V and 7 bases at J, with 8 bases in the middle. CDR3 sequence (DNA): TGTGCCAGCAGTACAGGGCCTGGCTACACCTTC. This sequence encodes CASSTGPGYTF.

The chain links TRBV3-1 to TRBJ2-5, with D unclear. This CDR3 spans 15 amino acids. CDR1 and CDR2 (germline): LGHDT, YNNKEL (reference sequence). V lost 4 bases and J 5 bases, leaving 17 bases between the germline ends. The DNA for the CDR3 is TGTGCCAGCAGCCCTTCCCCGGATGGACCGGAGACCCAGTACTTC. It encodes CASSPSPDGPETQYF.

This chain joins TRBV10-3 and TRBJ2-1, with D tentatively TRBD1 (5 bases). V was shortened by 2 bases and J by 5 bases, with 13 bases between the two germline ends. CDR1 is ENHRY and CDR2 is SYGVKD in the germline V gene. This CDR3 region has 15 residues. The CDR3 nucleotides are TGTGCCATCAGTGAGGCTAGACAGCTACACAATGAGCAGTTCTTC. Translating gives CAISEARQLHNEQFF.

V gene TRBV10-3 combines with J gene TRBJ2-7; D is ambiguous. This CDR3 is built from 13 residues. V gave up 9 bases and J gave up 9 bases, with 21 bases separating them. Germline V lookup: CDR1 ENHRY, CDR2 SYGVKD. The CDR3: CAMTTNPNYWQYF. CDR3 DNA sequence: TGTGCCATGACGACAAACCCAAATTACTGGCAGTACTTC.

The chain recombines TRBV10-3 with TRBJ2-2; D is ambiguous. This CDR3 has 14 amino acids. CDR1 and CDR2 (germline): ENHRY, SYGVKD. Trimming took 5 bases from V and 2 from J, leaving 9 bases between them. The CDR3 sequence is CAISKNQNTGELFF. The CDR3 DNA sequence: TGTGCCATCAGTAAAAACCAAAACACCGGGGAGCTGTTTTTT.

V is TRBV4-1 and J is TRBJ2-7; 12 bases are shared with TRBD2. V shed 0 bases, J shed 7 bases, and the junction held 13 bases outside the gene matches. Germline V lookup: CDR1 MGHRA, CDR2 YSYEKL. The CDR3 consists of 18 residues. CDR3 DNA sequence: TGCGCCAGCAGCCAAGAAGACGGACTAGCGGGAAGGCACAATGAGCAGTACTTC. Its translation is CASSQEDGLAGRHNEQYF.

J is TRBJ2-5 and V is TRBV28; 7 bases are a match to TRBD1. This CDR3 is built from 14 residues. J gave up 1 base and V 4 bases, and 3 bases lay outside the gene matches. Per the germline V gene, CDR1 is MDHEN and CDR2 is SYDVKM. The CDR3 protein is CASSSGQLQETQYF. The CDR3 nucleotides read TGTGCCAGCAGTTCGGGACAGCTCCAAGAGACCCAGTACTTC.

Regarding this clonotype: A much larger clone lies a single base off, so this may be a read error. The J gene is TRBJ2-1, the V gene TRBV2, with a possible D match to TRBD2 (7 bases). The CDR3 has 14 amino acids. From germline, CDR1 is SNHLY and CDR2 FYNNEI. The CDR3 nucleotides are TGTGCCTGCAGTGAGGGGGGGTCGTACAATGAGCAGTTCTTC. Translating it yields CACSEGGSYNEQFF.

The V call is TRBV3-1, the J call TRBJ2-1; 7 bases are a match to TRBD2. With V trimmed by 3 bases and J by 2 bases, 10 bases remained unmatched. This CDR3 region has 17 residues. CDR1 and CDR2 from the germline V gene are LGHDT and YNNKEL (reference sequence). In nucleotides, the CDR3 is TGTGCCAGCAGCCACGGGAAGGCGGGAGCGACCTACAATGAGCAGTTCTTC. It encodes CASSHGKAGATYNEQFF.

A note on this clonotype: This may be a read error, as it is one base from a much larger clone. The chain employs TRBV24-1 and TRBJ2-1, with a tentative D call TRBD1 (6 bases). The CDR3 is 14 amino acids. CDR1 KGHDR and CDR2 SFDVKD come from the germline V gene. V dropped 2 bases and J dropped 10 bases, with 14 bases sitting between them. CDR3 residues: CATSDCTGYAEQFF. The CDR3 DNA sequence: TGTGCCACCAGTGATTGTACAGGGTATGCCGAGCAGTTCTTC.

The V and J genes are TRBV4-3 and TRBJ2-6, with TRBD2 as a possible D gene (6 bases). Germline V CDR1 and CDR2: LGHNA, YSLEER. The CDR3 covers 16 residues. Trimming shortened V by 0 bases and J by 4 bases, and 10 bases separated the two germline ends. DNA of the CDR3: TGCGCCAGCAGCCAAGAGAGTGCGGGAGGGGCCAACGTCCTGACTTTC. Translation: CASSQESAGGANVLTF.

The chain uses TRBV5-1 and TRBJ2-7; maybe TRBD2 (5 bases). The CDR3 runs 14 residues. V lost 0 bases to trimming and J lost 5 bases, with 12 bases between them. Germline-derived CDR1 and CDR2 are SGHRS and YFSETQ. The CDR3 here is CASSLEGRRDEQYF. In DNA, the CDR3 is TGCGCCAGCAGCTTGGAAGGCAGGCGGGACGAGCAGTACTTC.

This clonotype was recorded at least ten times. The rearrangement joins TRBV12-3 or TRBV12-4 to TRBJ1-3; D gene ambiguous. This CDR3 region has 14 residues. V dropped 6 bases and J dropped 0 bases, with 9 bases sitting between them. CDR3 loop: CASSTEGSGNTIYF. CDR3 DNA sequence: TGTGCCAGCAGCACAGAGGGCTCTGGAAACACCATATATTTT.

The chain carries TRBV7-2 and TRBJ2-4; D is uncertain. Trimming shortened V by 1 base and J by 4 bases, and 17 bases separated the two germline ends. CDR3 size: 17 residues. Per the germline V gene, CDR1 is SGHTA and CDR2 is FQGNSA. CDR3 DNA sequence: TGTGCCAGCAGCTTAGTGGGAACTGGGCAGCTAAAAAACATTCAGTACTTC. Translated, it gives CASSLVGTGQLKNIQYF.

J is TRBJ2-1 and V is TRBV20-1; no definite D call. The J call is in doubt because the DNA end fits TRBJ2-7 better. The CDR3 is made up of 15 amino acids. Looked up from germline, CDR1 is DFQATT and CDR2 is SNEGSKA (reference sequence). CDR3 nucleotides: TGCAGTGCTAGAGATCCTGCGAACTCCTACAATGGGCAGTACTTC. It specifies CSARDPANSYNGQYF.

This clonotype was seen just once. The chain recombines TRBV5-4 with TRBJ2-5; tentative D call: TRBD2 (5 bases). The DNA end favors TRBJ2-7, so the J call may be wrong. The CDR3 contains 11 residues. Germline CDR1 and CDR2: SGHNT and YYREEE (reference sequence). The CDR3 DNA reads TGTGCCAGCACCTCTGGAGGCGAGCAGTACTTC. It translates to CASTSGGEQYF.

Concerning this clonotype: Relative to the germline gene, one junction end is altered; a read error may explain this. V is TRBV6-5 and J is TRBJ2-1; D is unresolved. Gene TRBJ2-7 matches the end of the DNA better, so the J call may be wrong. The germline V gene encodes CDR1 MNHEY and CDR2 SVGAGI. This CDR3 is 15 amino acids long. This chain's CDR3 is CASSSDSTSVNEQYF. In DNA form, the CDR3 reads TGTGCCAGTAGTTCCGACTCGACTTCAGTCAATGAGCAGTACTTC.

This clonotype was found a few times. The J gene is TRBJ1-1, the V gene TRBV12-3 or TRBV12-4, with D possibly matching TRBD1 (6 bases). The CDR3 is 14 residues long. The V and J ends lost 6 bases and 0 bases respectively, with 11 bases between them. The CDR3 is CASRPGTLNTEAFF. The CDR3 DNA is TGTGCCAGCAGACCCGGGACACTGAACACTGAAGCTTTCTTT.

The genes are TRBV28 and TRBJ1-1; D not resolved. The germline CDR1 and CDR2 sequences are MDHEN and SYDVKM. The V end was cut by 1 base, the J end by 2 bases, with 8 bases between. CDR3 size: 14 residues. The CDR3 nucleotides are TGTGCCAGCAGTTTATTCGGGAGAAACACTGAAGCTTTCTTT. It encodes CASSLFGRNTEAFF.